A single sample is the source of the 10 T cell receptor beta chains below, sequenced in a study of glioma-infiltrating T cells after dendritic cell vaccination (dated by TCRdb to the mid-2010s). The library came from the immunoSEQ multiplex PCR assay. Drawn from immuneACCESS, this table holds only the in-frame rearrangements with V and J called that TCRdb kept. Clones are partly lost; checked studies trace under half to an unresolved V gene and leave the rest unexplained. The sample table lists approximately 99,000 clones, about 85% of them with a count of one. The ten largest clones take up approximately 5.4% of the sample. Interpreted using the paper, the time point label stands for: after dendritic cell vaccination, including at tumor progression/relapse. The sequenced sample was blood, obtained after dendritic cell vaccination. The origin of the receptors is a human donor with glioblastoma.

This chain connects TRBV19 to TRBJ1-5; D gene unclear. Germline V lookup: CDR1 LNHDA, CDR2 SQIVND (reference sequence). V lost 1 base and J 0 bases, leaving 7 bases between the germline ends. This CDR3 contains 15 residues. In DNA form, the CDR3 reads TGTGCCAGTAGTATAGCCGAGGGTAGCAATCAGCCCCAGCATTTT. Translated: CASSIAEGSNQPQHF.

This sequence joins TRBV29-1 and TRBJ2-3; 9 nucleotides agree with TRBD1. V lost 6 bases to trimming and J lost 5 bases; unmatched junction nucleotides: 6. There are 13 residues in the CDR3. CDR1 and CDR2 from the germline V gene are SQVTM and ANQGSEA. The chain's CDR3 is CSVHRGRGDTQYF. DNA for the CDR3: TGCAGCGTGCACAGGGGGCGAGGAGATACGCAGTATTTT.

A single count supports this clone. The chain couples TRBV5-1 to TRBJ1-1; 8 bases line up with TRBD1. Trimming removed 4 bases from V and 0 bases from J; junction bases left unmatched: 8. This CDR3 spans 16 amino acids. CDR1 SGHRS and CDR2 YFSETQ come from the germline V gene. This CDR3 reads CASSREGQGMNTEAFF. DNA of the CDR3: TGCGCCAGCAGCCGAGAAGGACAGGGTATGAACACTGAAGCTTTCTTT.

There are a few counts of this clone. The chain uses TRBV7-9 and TRBJ1-2; D not certain. The CDR3 has 12 residues. Germline lookup yields CDR1 SEHNR and CDR2 FQNEAQ (reference sequence). Trimming stripped 5 bases from V and 4 bases from J, with 8 bases between. The CDR3 region is CASSPTIYGYTF. In DNA, the CDR3 is TGTGCCAGCAGCCCTACGATCTATGGCTACACCTTC. The full variable domain, in which reference TRBV7-9 and TRBJ1-2 provide the parts outside the CDR3, is DTGVSQNPRHKITKRGQNVTFRCDPISEHNRLYWYRQTLGQGPEFLTYFQNEAQLEKSRLLSDRFSAERPKGSFSTLEIQRTEQGDSAMYLCASSPTIYGYTFGSGTRLTVV.

This clone occurred a few times. The chain recombines TRBV19 with TRBJ1-3; possibly TRBD1 for D (6 bases). V shed 4 bases and J shed 0 bases, with 10 bases lying between them. The CDR3 spans 15 residues. Per the germline V gene, CDR1 is LNHDA and CDR2 is SQIVND (reference sequence). Written as DNA, the CDR3 is TGTGCCAGTAGTACCAGGGGCTTCTCTGGAAACACCATATATTTT. Amino acid sequence: CASSTRGFSGNTIYF.

V and J are TRBV6-1 and TRBJ2-5; TRBD1 matches 8 bases. With 8 bases clipped from V and 0 bases from J, the junction kept 5 bases outside the gene matches. The CDR3 runs 14 residues. The germline V gene encodes CDR1 MNHNS and CDR2 SASEGT. In DNA form, the CDR3 reads TGTGCCAGCTGGGACAGGATTAACCAAGAGACCCAGTACTTC. Protein product: CASWDRINQETQYF.

This clone has just a few counts. The chain has TRBV28 and TRBJ2-7, with D possibly being TRBD2 (6 bases). The CDR3 has 15 amino acids. The V and J ends lost 6 bases and 7 bases respectively, with 22 bases between them. Germline CDR1 reads MDHEN; CDR2 reads SYDVKM. CDR3 amino acids: CASSPEAAGPREQYF. In DNA, the CDR3 is TGTGCCAGCAGCCCGGAGGCAGCGGGCCCTCGGGAGCAGTACTTC.

The CDR3 DNA sequence: TGTGCCAGCACCTTCAACAGGGCACCCTACGAGCAGTACTTC. It yields the protein CASTFNRAPYEQYF. The J gene is TRBJ2-7, the V gene TRBV6-5, with a weak D call TRBD1 (6 bases). V was pared by 7 bases and J by 2 bases, with 15 bases between. The CDR3 consists of 14 residues. Germline values: CDR1 MNHEY, CDR2 SVGAGI.

The rearrangement links TRBV28 to TRBJ2-1; TRBD1 might be the D (5 bases). The CDR3 is 14 amino acids. V was trimmed by 2 bases and J by 7 bases, leaving 12 bases between them. Germline V gene sequence: CDR1 MDHEN, CDR2 SYDVKM. The CDR3 region is CASSLTQARNEQFF. In DNA form, the CDR3 reads TGTGCCAGCAGTTTAACACAGGCTCGTAATGAGCAGTTCTTC.

The V gene is TRBV2, the J gene TRBJ1-4; 9 nucleotides line up with TRBD1. The germline gives CDR1 SNHLY, CDR2 FYNNEI. The CDR3 consists of 13 residues. Trimming took 6 bases from V and 6 from J; bases not matched to a gene: 2. The CDR3 sequence is CASSRDRDEKLFF. As DNA, the CDR3 is TGTGCCAGCAGCCGGGACAGGGATGAAAAACTGTTTTTT. Looking up the rest from reference TRBV2 and TRBJ1-4 gives the full variable domain: EPEVTQTPSHQVTQMGQEVILRCVPISNHLYFYWYRQILGQKVEFLVSFYNNEISEKSEIFDDQFSVERPDGSNFTLKIRSTKLEDSAMYFCASSRDRDEKLFFGSGTQLSVL.